These 17 T cell receptor beta chains came from one sample sequenced in a study of vaccination effects on CD4 cells after COVID-19. TCRdb's copy holds only in-frame clones and misses some; the assay was immunoSEQ multiplex PCR. There are 25,000 to 30,000 clones in the sample; less than 85% occur only once, and about a tenth lies in the top ten. Antigens for these TCRs are unknown. With the ViraFEST assay, the study expanded antigen-specific CD4+ T cells using viral peptide pools, then sequenced them. Once cultured for roughly nine days, the cells underwent separation to obtain CD4+ T cells. Two doses of BNT162b2 or mRNA-1273 vaccine were administered to participants. The material was CD4+ T cells from PBMCs cultured with HCoV-NL63 spike peptides, obtained after COVID-19 vaccination. These receptors were collected from a human donor who received a COVID-19 vaccine.

The chain employs TRBV5-4 and TRBJ2-7, with 8 bases aligning to TRBD2. Germline trimming cut 4 bases from V and 2 bases from J; bases unmatched to any gene: 2. Germline CDR1 SGHNT, CDR2 YYREEE (reference sequence). This CDR3 comprises 13 residues. The CDR3 sequence is CASSAGLAYEQYF. In nucleotides, the CDR3 is TGTGCCAGCAGCGCGGGACTAGCCTACGAGCAGTACTTC.

This sequence joins TRBV3-1 (or the pseudogene TRBV3-2) and TRBJ1-2; 7 nucleotides line up with TRBD1. CDR1 and CDR2 (germline): LGHDT, YNNKEL (reference sequence). Losses at the gene ends were 4 bases for V and 4 bases for J; bases not matched to a gene: 9. CDR3 length: 15 residues. The CDR3 region has the DNA TGTGCCAGCAGCCCCTGGACAGGTTTGGGCTATGGCTACACCTTC. Translation: CASSPWTGLGYGYTF.

CDR3 amino acids: CATSFQGGNTIYF. The CDR3 coding sequence is TGTGCCACCAGCTTCCAGGGGGGAAACACCATATATTTT. The V and J genes are TRBV15 and TRBJ1-3; TRBD1 is a possible D gene (6 bases). V lost 5 bases, J lost 4 bases, and 9 bases lay in between. CDR3 length: 13 amino acids. Germline CDR1 and CDR2: LNHNV and YYDKDF (reference sequence).

The V gene is TRBV3-1 (or the pseudogene TRBV3-2), the J gene TRBJ1-1; D gene unclear. Trimming removed 5 bases at V and 4 bases at J, with 14 bases between. Germline V gives CDR1 LGHDT, CDR2 YNNKEL (reference sequence). CDR3 length: 14 amino acids. The DNA of the CDR3 is TGTGCCAGCAGCAGGGCCAGGTTGGGCACTGAAGCTTTCTTT. Its translation: CASSRARLGTEAFF.

The chain recombines TRBV7-9 with TRBJ2-7; 9 bases map to TRBD1. The V and J ends lost 1 base and 0 bases, in that order; junction bases with no gene match: 4. The V gene's germline CDR1 is SEHNR and CDR2 FQNEAQ (reference sequence). The CDR3 loop spans 16 amino acids. In DNA form, the CDR3 reads TGTGCCAGCAGCTTAGTTAGGACAGGGGTCTCCTACGAGCAGTACTTC. The encoded protein is CASSLVRTGVSYEQYF.

The CDR3 DNA sequence: TGTGCCAGCAGCTTGAGGACTAGCGGCTCCTACGAGCAGTACTTC. It codes for CASSLRTSGSYEQYF. This chain links TRBV5-6 with TRBJ2-7, with 10 nucleotides matching TRBD2. This CDR3 region has 15 residues. Germline CDR1 and CDR2: SGHDT and YYEEEE. V was pared by 1 base and J by 0 bases, with 1 base of the junction left unmatched.

The genes are TRBV2 and TRBJ2-1; 10 bases match TRBD1. With 4 bases clipped from V and 1 base from J, the junction kept 1 base outside the gene matches. The V gene's germline CDR1 is SNHLY and CDR2 FYNNEI. The CDR3 extends over 15 amino acids. The CDR3 sequence: CASSGDRGSYNEQFF. The DNA for the CDR3 is TGTGCCAGCAGTGGGGACAGGGGTTCCTACAATGAGCAGTTCTTC.

The rearrangement uses TRBV6-5 and TRBJ2-7, with a tentative D call TRBD1 (5 bases). The CDR3 is made up of 15 amino acids. Deletions cut 6 bases from V and 2 bases from J, with 17 bases between. The germline V gene encodes CDR1 MNHEY and CDR2 SVGAGI. The CDR3 loop reads CASRVYPGIAYEQYF. Written as DNA, the CDR3 is TGTGCCAGCAGGGTATACCCAGGGATAGCCTACGAGCAGTACTTC.

The chain links TRBV19 to TRBJ1-5, with 8 bases lining up with TRBD1. CDR1 LNHDA and CDR2 SQIVND come from the germline V gene (reference sequence). V lost 4 bases, J lost 2 bases, and 7 bases stayed unmatched. The CDR3 runs 16 residues. The CDR3 region is CASSTTGAGGNQPQHF. The DNA for the CDR3 is TGTGCCAGTAGTACGACAGGGGCGGGGGGCAATCAGCCCCAGCATTTT.

The genes are TRBV19 and TRBJ2-1; 9 bases agree with TRBD2. The J segment lost 8 bases and the V segment lost 3 bases, leaving 11 bases of the junction unmatched. Germline V lookup: CDR1 LNHDA, CDR2 SQIVND (reference sequence). This CDR3 region has 16 residues. Written as DNA, the CDR3 is TGTGCCAGTAGTATGTTTAGCGGGGGAGTTGCGGATGAGCAGTTCTTC. Translating gives CASSMFSGGVADEQFF.

The chain couples TRBV6-1 to TRBJ2-7; D is ambiguous. The CDR3 has 15 amino acids. V was clipped by 2 bases and J by 1 base, with 12 bases between them. Germline V gene data show CDR1 as MNHNS and CDR2 as SASEGT. The CDR3 sequence is CASSEKFEISYEQYF. CDR3 in DNA: TGTGCCAGCAGTGAAAAGTTCGAGATTTCCTACGAGCAGTACTTC.

By its share, this clone is medium-sized. This chain joins TRBV3-1 (or the pseudogene TRBV3-2) and TRBJ1-4, with D possibly being TRBD1 (6 bases). The germline gives CDR1 LGHDT, CDR2 YNNKEL (reference sequence). V shed 2 bases and J shed 8 bases, with 15 bases lying between them. The CDR3 has 15 amino acids. The CDR3 DNA reads TGTGCCAGCAGCCAATCTCAGGGGCTGGGCGAAAAACTGTTTTTT. As protein: CASSQSQGLGEKLFF.

This clone was seen only once. The gene calls are TRBV6-6 and TRBJ1-3, with 9 bases fitting TRBD1. The CDR3 covers 15 residues. Germline loops: CDR1 MNHNY, CDR2 SVGAGI (reference sequence). Unmatched junction bases numbered 3, after V lost 5 bases and J lost 1 base. The DNA of the CDR3 is TGTGCCAGCAGTCGGACAGGGGATTCTGGAAACACCATATATTTT. This gives the protein CASSRTGDSGNTIYF.

This chain uses TRBV2 with TRBJ1-6; no clear D. The CDR3 runs 12 residues. Germline values: CDR1 SNHLY, CDR2 FYNNEI. Trimming stripped 6 bases from V and 8 bases from J, with 8 bases between. This CDR3 reads CASRLTDSPLHF. For the CDR3, the DNA is TGTGCCAGCAGGCTCACAGATTCACCCCTCCACTTT.

The DNA of the CDR3 is TGTGCCAGTAAACGGTCAGGAATTCCACAAGAGACCCAGTACTTC. This codes for CASKRSGIPQETQYF. The rearrangement joins TRBV19 to TRBJ2-5; D call uncertain. The V gene lost 7 bases and the J gene lost 2 bases, with 17 bases spanning the gap. The CDR3 runs 15 residues. CDR1 and CDR2 from the germline V gene are LNHDA and SQIVND (reference sequence).

This clone occurred a few times. The chain recombines TRBV27 with TRBJ1-5; D might be TRBD1 (5 bases). The CDR3 is made up of 14 amino acids. Germline V gene lookup returns CDR1 MNHEY and CDR2 SMNVEV (reference sequence). Trimming shortened V by 5 bases and J by 6 bases, and 14 bases separated the two germline ends. The CDR3 region has the DNA TGTGCCAGCAGTGCCTGGGGGGGGAGTCAGCCCCAGCATTTT. Translated, it gives CASSAWGGSQPQHF.

The rearrangement links TRBV27 to TRBJ2-4; 11 nucleotides agree with TRBD2. V shed 5 bases and J 0 bases; nucleotides not matched to a gene: 3. Germline lookup yields CDR1 MNHEY and CDR2 SMNVEV (reference sequence). The CDR3 has 16 residues. The CDR3 coding sequence is TGTGCCAGCAGTCCACTAGCGGGGGTAGCCAAAAACATTCAGTACTTC. Its translation: CASSPLAGVAKNIQYF.